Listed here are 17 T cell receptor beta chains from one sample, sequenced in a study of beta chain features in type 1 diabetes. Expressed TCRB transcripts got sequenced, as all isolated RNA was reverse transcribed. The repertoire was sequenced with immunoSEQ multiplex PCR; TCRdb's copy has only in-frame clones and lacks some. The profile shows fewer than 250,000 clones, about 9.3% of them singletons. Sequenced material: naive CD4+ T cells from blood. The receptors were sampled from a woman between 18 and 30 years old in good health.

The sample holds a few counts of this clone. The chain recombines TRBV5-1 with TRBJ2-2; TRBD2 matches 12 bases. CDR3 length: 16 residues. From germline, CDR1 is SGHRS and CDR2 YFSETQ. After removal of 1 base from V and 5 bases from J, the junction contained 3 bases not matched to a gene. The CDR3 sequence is CASSLMTSGGTGELFF. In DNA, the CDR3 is TGCGCCAGCAGCTTGATGACTAGCGGGGGAACCGGGGAGCTGTTTTTT. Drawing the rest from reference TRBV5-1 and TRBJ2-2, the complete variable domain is KAGVTQTPRYLIKTRGQQVTLSCSPISGHRSVSWYQQTPGQGLQFLFEYFSETQRNKGNFPGRFSGRQFSNSRSEMNVSTLELGDSALYLCASSLMTSGGTGELFFGEGSRLTVL.

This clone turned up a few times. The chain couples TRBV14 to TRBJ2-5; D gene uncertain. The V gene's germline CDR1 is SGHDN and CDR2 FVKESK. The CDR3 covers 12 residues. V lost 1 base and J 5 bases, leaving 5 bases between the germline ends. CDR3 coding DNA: TGTGCCAGCAGCCAAGTTCCGGAGACCCAGTACTTC. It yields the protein CASSQVPETQYF.

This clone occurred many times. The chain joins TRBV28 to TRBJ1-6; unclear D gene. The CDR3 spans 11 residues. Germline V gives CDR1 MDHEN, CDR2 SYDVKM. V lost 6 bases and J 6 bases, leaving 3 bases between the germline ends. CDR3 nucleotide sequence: TGTGCCAGCAGCATTAATTCACCCCTCCACTTT. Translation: CASSINSPLHF.

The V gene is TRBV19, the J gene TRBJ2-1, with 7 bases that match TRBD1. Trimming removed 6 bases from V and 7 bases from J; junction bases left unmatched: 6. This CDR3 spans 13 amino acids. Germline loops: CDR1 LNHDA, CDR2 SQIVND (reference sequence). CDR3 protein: CASRAPTGNEQFF. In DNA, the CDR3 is TGTGCCAGTAGGGCCCCGACAGGGAATGAGCAGTTCTTC.

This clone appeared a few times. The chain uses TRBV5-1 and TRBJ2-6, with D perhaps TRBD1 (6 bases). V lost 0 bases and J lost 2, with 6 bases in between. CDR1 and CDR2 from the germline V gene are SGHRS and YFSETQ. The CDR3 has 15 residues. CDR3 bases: TGCGCCAGCAGCTTGGAGGGGGCTGGGGCCAACGTCCTGACTTTC. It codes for CASSLEGAGANVLTF.

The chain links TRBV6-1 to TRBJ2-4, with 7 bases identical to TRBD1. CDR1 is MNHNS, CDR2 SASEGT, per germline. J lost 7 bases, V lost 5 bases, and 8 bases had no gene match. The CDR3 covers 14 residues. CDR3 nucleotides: TGTGCCAGCAGTCCGGACAGGATGGGGAACATTCAGTACTTC. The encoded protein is CASSPDRMGNIQYF.

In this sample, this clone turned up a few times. This CDR3 reads CASSAYGQGGTEAFF. The CDR3 DNA follows: TGCGCCAGCAGCGCGTATGGACAGGGAGGCACTGAAGCTTTCTTT. This sequence joins TRBV5-1 and TRBJ1-1, with 8 bases fitting TRBD1. The germline CDR1 and CDR2 sequences are SGHRS and YFSETQ. V lost 4 bases and J lost 4; bases outside the gene matches: 9. This CDR3 comprises 15 residues.

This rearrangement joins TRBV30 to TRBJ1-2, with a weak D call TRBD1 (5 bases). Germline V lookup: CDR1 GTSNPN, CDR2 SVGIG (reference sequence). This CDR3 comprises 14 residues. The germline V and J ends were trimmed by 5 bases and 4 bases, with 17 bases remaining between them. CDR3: CAWGIQTGPYGYTF. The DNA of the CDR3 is TGTGCCTGGGGCATTCAAACAGGACCCTATGGCTACACCTTC.

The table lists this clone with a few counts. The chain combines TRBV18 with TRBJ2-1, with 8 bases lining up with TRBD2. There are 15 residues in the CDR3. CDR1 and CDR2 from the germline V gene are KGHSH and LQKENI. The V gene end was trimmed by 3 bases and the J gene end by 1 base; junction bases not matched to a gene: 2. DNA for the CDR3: TGTGCCAGCTCACCGGGACTAGAATCCTACAATGAGCAGTTCTTC. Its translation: CASSPGLESYNEQFF.

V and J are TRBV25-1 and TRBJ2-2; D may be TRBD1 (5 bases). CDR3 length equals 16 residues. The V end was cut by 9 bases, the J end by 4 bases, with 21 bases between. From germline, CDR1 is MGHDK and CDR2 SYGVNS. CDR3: CARAPSTQGPTGELFF. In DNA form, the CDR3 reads TGTGCCAGAGCCCCCTCCACCCAGGGCCCCACCGGGGAGCTGTTTTTT.

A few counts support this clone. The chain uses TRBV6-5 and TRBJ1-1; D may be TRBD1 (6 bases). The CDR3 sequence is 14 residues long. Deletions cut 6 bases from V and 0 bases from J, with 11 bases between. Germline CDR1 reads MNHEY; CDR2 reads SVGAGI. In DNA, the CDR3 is TGTGCCAGCAGCCCCAGGGACATGAACACTGAAGCTTTCTTT. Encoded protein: CASSPRDMNTEAFF.

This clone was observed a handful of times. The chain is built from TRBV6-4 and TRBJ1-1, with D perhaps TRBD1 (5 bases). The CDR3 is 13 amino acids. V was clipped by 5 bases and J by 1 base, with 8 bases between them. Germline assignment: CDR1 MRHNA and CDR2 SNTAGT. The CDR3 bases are TGTGCCAGCAGTTATGACAGGAACACTGAAGCTTTCTTT. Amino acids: CASSYDRNTEAFF.

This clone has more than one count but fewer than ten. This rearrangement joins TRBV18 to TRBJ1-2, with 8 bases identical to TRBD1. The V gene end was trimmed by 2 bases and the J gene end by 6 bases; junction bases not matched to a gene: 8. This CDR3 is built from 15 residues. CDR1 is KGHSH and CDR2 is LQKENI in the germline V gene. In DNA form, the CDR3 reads TGTGCCAGCTCACCAATCGGGACAGGTCTTGATGGCTACACCTTC. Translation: CASSPIGTGLDGYTF.

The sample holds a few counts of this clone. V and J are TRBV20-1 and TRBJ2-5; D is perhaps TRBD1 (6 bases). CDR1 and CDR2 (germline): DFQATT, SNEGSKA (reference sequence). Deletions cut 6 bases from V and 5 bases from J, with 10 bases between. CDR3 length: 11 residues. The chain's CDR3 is CSAGQGETQYF. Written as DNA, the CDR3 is TGCAGTGCCGGCCAGGGGGAGACCCAGTACTTC.

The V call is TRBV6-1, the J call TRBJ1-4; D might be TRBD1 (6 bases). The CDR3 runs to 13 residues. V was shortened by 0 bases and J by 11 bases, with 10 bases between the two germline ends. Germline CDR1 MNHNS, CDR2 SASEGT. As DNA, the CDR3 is TGTGCCAGCAGTGAAGCCGGACAGTATAAACTGTTTTTT. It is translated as CASSEAGQYKLFF.

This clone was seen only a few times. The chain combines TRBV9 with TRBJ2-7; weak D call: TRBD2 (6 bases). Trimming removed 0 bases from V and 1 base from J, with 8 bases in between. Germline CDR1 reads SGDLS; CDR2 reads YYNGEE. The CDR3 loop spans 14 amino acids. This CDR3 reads CASSVGRGSYEQYF. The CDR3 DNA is TGTGCCAGCAGCGTAGGCCGGGGGTCCTACGAGCAGTACTTC. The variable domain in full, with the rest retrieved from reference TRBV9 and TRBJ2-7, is DSGVTQTPKHLITATGQRVTLRCSPRSGDLSVYWYQQSLDQGLQFLIQYYNGEERAKGNILERFSAQQFPDLHSELNLSSLELGDSALYFCASSVGRGSYEQYFGPGTRLTVT.

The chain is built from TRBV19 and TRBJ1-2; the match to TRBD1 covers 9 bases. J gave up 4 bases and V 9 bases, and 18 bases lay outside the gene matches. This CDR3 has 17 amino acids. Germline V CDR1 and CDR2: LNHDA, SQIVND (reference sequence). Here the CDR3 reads CASSTTGTGIRGYGYTF. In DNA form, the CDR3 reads TGTGCCAGCAGCACGACTGGGACAGGGATTAGGGGCTATGGCTACACCTTC.